This T cell receptor (beta chain) was recovered during a study of spatial heterogeneity in lung cancer. Study conclusions and caveats: Compared with follow-up, resection was when ubiquitous expanded tumor TCRs appeared in blood more.

The time point is: sample taken at primary tumor resection. Unsorted whole RNA samples from tumor, nontumor lung or frozen PBMC were sequenced. There were some 76 donors, all of them untreated patients with early-stage non-small cell lung cancer. From germline, CDR1 is MDHEN and CDR2 SYDVKM. The CDR3 is 17 residues long. Trimming took 3 bases from V and 4 from J; bases not matched to a gene: 9. Every individual TCR cDNA molecule carried its own unique molecular identifier, which allowed correction of PCR and sequencing errors. TCRdb re-analysed the 5' RACE reads in MiXCR, keeping a single row per CDR3 protein. The data show over 10,000 distinct CDR3 sequences, 15% to 20% seen once. This clonotype showed up just a few times. Its antigen is not identified.

The sequence was obtained from a male donor with early-stage non-small cell lung cancer. The gene calls are TRBV28 and TRBJ2-3; 11 positions agree with TRBD2. Source: PBMCs, taken at surgery. In nucleotides, the CDR3 is TGTGCCAGCAGTTTTTTTATAGCGGGAGGGCCCCCAGATACGCAGTATTTT. It is translated as CASSFFIAGGPPDTQYF.